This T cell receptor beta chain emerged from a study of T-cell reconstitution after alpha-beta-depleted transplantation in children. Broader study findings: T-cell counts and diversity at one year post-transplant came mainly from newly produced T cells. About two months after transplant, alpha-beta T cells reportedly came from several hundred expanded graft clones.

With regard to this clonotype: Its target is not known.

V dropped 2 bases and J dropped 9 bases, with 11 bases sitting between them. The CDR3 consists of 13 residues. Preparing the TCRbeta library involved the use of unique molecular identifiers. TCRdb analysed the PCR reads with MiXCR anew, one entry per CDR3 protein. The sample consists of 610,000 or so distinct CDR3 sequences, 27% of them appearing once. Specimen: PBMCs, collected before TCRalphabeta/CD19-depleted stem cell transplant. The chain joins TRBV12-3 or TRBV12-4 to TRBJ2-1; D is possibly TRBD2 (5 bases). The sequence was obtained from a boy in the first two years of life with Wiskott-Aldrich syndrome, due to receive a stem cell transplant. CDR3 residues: CASSLKSSFEQFF. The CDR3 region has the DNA TGTGCCAGCAGTTTAAAGTCTAGCTTTGAGCAGTTCTTC.